This T cell receptor beta chain was sequenced for a study of breast tumors, draining lymph nodes, adjacent tissues. TCRdb independently ran MiXCR on the multiplex PCR reads; one entry per CDR3 protein. The sample records around 230,000 distinct CDR3 sequences, less than 35% being singletons. Samples came from axillary lymph nodes draining the breast cancer. This clonotype occurred many times. The antigen is undetermined. A read error is possible here, since a much larger clone lies one base away. The conserved closing phenylalanine or tryptophan is absent in this CDR3, likely reflecting a read error. Overall study findings and caveats: Tumor repertoires ranked between lymph nodes and nontumor tissue in diversity, with V and J gene preferences. That most tumor T cells come from lymph nodes remained unproven. Most tumor T cells seemingly derive from lymph node, then expand in tumor. Tumor and nontumor repertoires were significantly more similar in luminal-like than in basal-like breast cancer.

The sample consisted of axillary lymph node tissue. The TCR comes from a female donor with breast cancer. Some clones in this sample may be carry-over from other donors' samples.

The CDR3 region is CASSLRQGGETQYL. CDR3 bases: TGTGCTAGCAGCTTAAGACAGGGTGGGGAGACCCAGTACCTC. The chain links TRBV7-7 to TRBJ2-5, with TRBD1 matching 7 bases. Germline V gives CDR1 SSHAT, CDR2 FNYEAQ (reference sequence). The CDR3 has 14 amino acids.